This T cell receptor beta chain was found in a study of blood T cell repertoires in COVID-19 (dated by TCRdb to 2020 to 2022). Regarding the complete study: Samples from collaborators originated in the United States, Italy and Spain and spanned both the acute and convalescent phases of COVID-19. The prospective study material was composed of cDNA or gDNA derived from T cells, B-cell-depleted T cells, or PBMCs. Deeply sampled blood TCRbeta repertoires from subjects exposed to, actively infected with, or recovered from COVID-19 were included in the dataset. The repertoires were released in a freely available public database meant as a resource for research on the immune response to SARS-CoV-2. Samples were obtained from the ongoing ImmuneRACE study (first 160 participants) and from roughly 1,300 subjects provided by 6 global collaborators. Sample metadata almost always included a de-identified subject ID, COVID-19 status, age in years and sex. Where HLA class I and class II types were available, the types were taken from metadata supplied by the sample provider, not from assay-based typing. Study-level results and caveats: Clinical and demographic metadata were provided uncurated, with the amount varying by source and participant.

The immunoSEQ Assay, a bias-controlled multiplex PCR, was used to amplify TCRbeta CDR3 regions from genomic DNA. In the original analysis: The number of nucleated cells in each sample was estimated from the amplification of reference gene primers within the assay. Sequence reads were collapsed and filtered to measure the absolute abundance of every unique TCRbeta CDR3 rearrangement. Productive Simpson clonality was computed per sample as the square root of Simpson's diversity index over productive rearrangements. TCRdb carries this immuneACCESS record with in-frame sequences only. Its versions omit some clonotypes, under half of them owing to an unresolved V gene in the studies checked, with the rest unexplained. V and J calls and clone size come straight from that table; D and trimming were deduced from the DNA. The sample table shows 280,000 or so clones, and 85% are seen once. The top ten hold 2% to 3% of the sample.

Participants in the prospective study were enrolled through a virtual design, were aged roughly 18 to 100 years, and lived in 24 United States geographic areas. In the prospective study, participants were assigned to cohorts based on the clinical history participants reported in a screening survey and a study questionnaire. Recovered participants in ImmuneRACE Cohort 3 were defined as having two consecutive negative NP/OP PCR tests, clearance from a healthcare professional, or resolution of symptoms. In the prospective study, whole blood, serum and a nasopharyngeal or oropharyngeal swab were collected from each participant by mobile phlebotomists. Prospective study participants could optionally give additional blood draws and questionnaires over an approximately two-month period. Before DNA extraction, blood samples from the prospective study were shipped at room temperature or frozen. About this clone itself: The clone's antigen remains unknown. The input lacks base qualities; no much larger clone sits a single base away.

The receptor was derived from a woman between 45 and 65 years old who had recovered from COVID-19. The sequencing sample was made of PBMCs or T cells enriched from blood (not recorded which).

The sequenced DNA: TGCGCCAGCAGCCAAGATCCCCGAGAACAAGAGACCCAGTACTTC. The encoded protein is CASSQDPREQETQYF. The sequence links TRBV4-1 to TRBJ2-5, with the D gene too uncertain to name. The germline V gene provides CDR1 MGHRA and CDR2 YSYEKL. The junction carries 10 bases between V and J, which are trimmed by 0 bases and 2 bases respectively. Reading from cysteine to phenylalanine, the CDR3 counts 15 amino acids. The read is trimmed to its CDR3 DNA, 45 bases read in frame from base 1.